Each of the 2 T cell receptor beta chains below was sequenced from the same sample in a study of shared clonotypes between healthy human individuals. Measured with immunoSEQ multiplex PCR; TCRdb has only the in-frame clones, and not every one. This table has around 650,000 clones, around 96% appearing once. Naive CD8 cells, CD45RO-negative and positively selected for CCR7, excluded terminally differentiated effector memory CD45RA+ cells. Sequenced input: naive CD8+ T cells sorted from blood. Every receptor here comes from a woman aged 30 to 39 in good health.

V is TRBV27 and J is TRBJ2-1; perhaps TRBD2 as D (6 bases). CDR3 length: 15 amino acids. The V end was cut by 4 bases, the J end by 0 bases, with 10 bases between. From germline, CDR1 is MNHEY and CDR2 SMNVEV (reference sequence). The CDR3 loop reads CASSSGLTSYNEQFF. As DNA, the CDR3 is TGTGCCAGCAGTTCGGGACTGACCTCCTACAATGAGCAGTTCTTC.

About this clone itself: The sample carries other DNA sequences with the same CDR3. The chain is built from TRBV14 and TRBJ2-1; D is ambiguous. The CDR3 runs 11 residues. Trimming stripped 4 bases from V and 4 bases from J, with 2 bases between. Germline loops: CDR1 SGHDN, CDR2 FVKESK. CDR3 coding DNA: TGTGCCAGCAGCCGTTACAATGAGCAGTTCTTC. It encodes CASSRYNEQFF.